These 19 T cell receptor beta chains were all obtained from the same sample, sequenced in a study of blood T cell repertoires in COVID-19. Sequenced by immunoSEQ multiplex PCR; TCRdb stores in-frame clones only, minus some. Of some 41,000 clones listed, roughly 85% were seen once; the top ten hold approximately 4.1%. The sequenced sample was peripheral blood. The receptors were sampled from a woman between 70 and 85 years old with acute or convalescent COVID-19.

The chain is built from TRBV5-1 and TRBJ2-1, with D tentatively TRBD1 (6 bases). The CDR3 is made up of 14 amino acids. Germline V gene data show CDR1 as SGHRS and CDR2 as YFSETQ. V lost 0 bases and J 4 bases, leaving 8 bases between the germline ends. The CDR3 nucleotides are TGCGCCAGCAGCTTGGACAGGGCTTACAATGAGCAGTTCTTC. Protein sequence: CASSLDRAYNEQFF.

The gene calls are TRBV6-6 and TRBJ2-3, with D perhaps TRBD2 (6 bases). Between the trimmed V and J ends, which lost 8 bases and 3 bases, there was a span of 21 bases. From germline, CDR1 is MNHNY and CDR2 SVGAGI (reference sequence). CDR3 length: 16 residues. For the CDR3, the DNA is TGTGCCAGCTGGGTTATGTGGGGAGGTTCAACAGATACGCAGTATTTT. This codes for CASWVMWGGSTDTQYF.

The chain is built from TRBV30 and TRBJ2-7; 9 nucleotides align to TRBD1. V lost 2 bases, J lost 2 bases, and 10 bases stayed unmatched. The CDR3 is made up of 16 amino acids. Per the germline V gene, CDR1 is GTSNPN and CDR2 is SVGIG (reference sequence). CDR3 DNA sequence: TGTGCCTGGAGTCGGCTTGGGGGACAGGGACCCTACGAGCAGTACTTC. Amino acids: CAWSRLGGQGPYEQYF.

This sequence joins TRBV6-5 and TRBJ2-6; no definite D call. Trimming left V 8 bases short and J 0 bases short, with 8 bases between. Germline values: CDR1 MNHEY, CDR2 SVGAGI. The length of the CDR3 is 14 residues. In nucleotides, the CDR3 is TGTGCCAGCGGAAGGAGCTCTGGGGCCAACGTCCTGACTTTC. It translates to CASGRSSGANVLTF.

The gene calls are TRBV4-3 and TRBJ2-7; D might be TRBD1 (5 bases). Between the trimmed V and J ends, which lost 3 bases and 4 bases, there was a span of 19 bases. CDR3 size: 16 residues. From germline, CDR1 is LGHNA and CDR2 YSLEER. CDR3: CASSQGTGYGAYEQYF. DNA of the CDR3: TGCGCCAGCAGCCAGGGTACAGGTTACGGTGCGTACGAGCAGTACTTC.

The rearrangement joins TRBV30 to TRBJ1-3; the D is unclear. Germline CDR1 GTSNPN, CDR2 SVGIG (reference sequence). The germline V and J ends were trimmed by 0 bases and 0 bases, with 12 bases remaining between them. The CDR3 contains 16 residues. CDR3: CAWSVPRGNSGNTIYF. The CDR3 DNA follows: TGTGCCTGGAGTGTGCCCCGCGGGAACTCTGGAAACACCATATATTTT.

V and J are TRBV7-2 and TRBJ1-1; the match to TRBD1 covers 7 bases. This CDR3 has 15 amino acids. Per germline, CDR1 SGHTA and CDR2 FQGNSA. Trimming removed 5 bases from V and 0 bases from J; junction bases left unmatched: 6. Here the CDR3 DNA reads TGTGCCAGCAGCGTAACAGGGGTTGTGAACACTGAAGCTTTCTTT. As protein: CASSVTGVVNTEAFF.

This chain joins TRBV29-1 and TRBJ1-1; 9 bases fit TRBD1. V dropped 5 bases and J dropped 4; count of bases not matched to a gene: 5. CDR1 is SQVTM and CDR2 is ANQGSEA in the germline V gene. There are 13 residues in the CDR3. The CDR3 is CSVTGQGITEAFF. In nucleotides, the CDR3 is TGCAGCGTTACGGGACAGGGTATCACTGAAGCTTTCTTT.

The sample holds a few counts of this clone. V and J are TRBV24-1 and TRBJ2-7; D might be TRBD2 (6 bases). The germline V gene encodes CDR1 KGHDR and CDR2 SFDVKD. The CDR3 is 13 amino acids. Trimming removed 5 bases from V and 3 bases from J, with 10 bases in between. DNA of the CDR3: TGTGCCACCAGTGGGGGGGTAAGCTACGAGCAGTACTTC. Amino acid sequence: CATSGGVSYEQYF.

V is TRBV7-8 and J is TRBJ2-4; D is unresolved. The CDR3 covers 13 residues. V dropped 5 bases and J dropped 1 base, with 6 bases sitting between them. In germline, CDR1 is SGHVS, CDR2 FQNEAQ. CDR3 nucleotides: TGTGCCAGCAGCCCCCAGGCCAAAAACATTCAGTACTTC. It encodes CASSPQAKNIQYF. The full variable domain, with the rest looked up from reference TRBV7-8 and TRBJ2-4, is GAGVSQSPRYKVAKRGQDVALRCDPISGHVSLFWYQQALGQGPEFLTYFQNEAQLDKSGLPSDRFFAERPEGSVSTLKIQRTQQEDSAVYLCASSPQAKNIQYFGAGTRLSVL.

V and J are TRBV29-1 and TRBJ2-5; 11 nucleotides align to TRBD1. With V trimmed by 4 bases and J by 6 bases, 10 bases remained unmatched. The length of the CDR3 is 15 residues. The germline V gene has CDR1 SQVTM and CDR2 ANQGSEA. For the CDR3, the DNA is TGCAGCGTTGGGATTACCGGGACAGGGGGGAAGACCCAGTACTTC. The encoded protein is CSVGITGTGGKTQYF.

The rearrangement uses TRBV5-4 and TRBJ1-3, with D perhaps matching TRBD1 (6 bases). The CDR3 has 16 amino acids. Trimming removed 1 base at V and 1 base at J, with 12 bases between. The germline V gene has CDR1 SGHNT and CDR2 YYREEE (reference sequence). The CDR3 region is CASSLSQGRSGNTIYF. CDR3 nucleotides: TGTGCCAGCAGCTTGTCACAGGGACGGTCTGGAAACACCATATATTTT.

V gene TRBV19 combines with J gene TRBJ1-5, with TRBD1 matching 7 bases. The germline gives CDR1 LNHDA, CDR2 SQIVND (reference sequence). The CDR3 covers 15 residues. V lost 6 bases and J lost 1; bases outside the gene matches: 6. The chain's CDR3 is CASSLDRTSNQPQHF. CDR3 nucleotide sequence: TGTGCCAGTAGCTTGGACAGGACGAGCAATCAGCCCCAGCATTTT. The complete variable domain, with remaining parts taken from reference TRBV19 and TRBJ1-5, reads DGGITQSPKYLFRKEGQNVTLSCEQNLNHDAMYWYRQDPGQGLRLIYYSQIVNDFQKGDIAEGYSVSREKKESFPLTVTSAQKNPTAFYLCASSLDRTSNQPQHFGDGTRLSIL.

The CDR3 nucleotides read TGTGCCAGCAGCTTAGTTCGGACAGAAAACACTGAAGCTTTCTTT. It codes for CASSLVRTENTEAFF. The chain is built from TRBV7-2 and TRBJ1-1; weak D call: TRBD1 (6 bases). V was trimmed by 1 base and J by 2 bases, leaving 11 bases between them. The germline CDR1 and CDR2 sequences are SGHTA and FQGNSA. This CDR3 spans 15 amino acids.

The chain links TRBV9 to TRBJ1-1; possible D gene TRBD1, 5 bases. The CDR3 runs 15 residues. Looked up from germline, CDR1 is SGDLS and CDR2 is YYNGEE. V lost 2 bases, J lost 2 bases, and 13 bases lay in between. CDR3 region: CASSVGHGTNTEAFF. The CDR3 region has the DNA TGTGCCAGCAGCGTCGGCCATGGGACTAACACTGAAGCTTTCTTT. The full variable domain, rest sourced from reference TRBV9 and TRBJ1-1, is DSGVTQTPKHLITATGQRVTLRCSPRSGDLSVYWYQQSLDQGLQFLIQYYNGEERAKGNILERFSAQQFPDLHSELNLSSLELGDSALYFCASSVGHGTNTEAFFGQGTRLTVV.

This clone was detected only once. This chain connects TRBV2 to TRBJ2-3, with D possibly being TRBD1 (6 bases). V was clipped by 3 bases and J by 0 bases, with 13 bases between them. The CDR3 length is 16 residues. The germline V gene encodes CDR1 SNHLY and CDR2 FYNNEI. CDR3 DNA sequence: TGTGCCAGCAGTGATGGGACATTACCCAGCACAGATACGCAGTATTTT. This encodes CASSDGTLPSTDTQYF. The variable domain in full, with the rest retrieved from reference TRBV2 and TRBJ2-3, is EPEVTQTPSHQVTQMGQEVILRCVPISNHLYFYWYRQILGQKVEFLVSFYNNEISEKSEIFDDQFSVERPDGSNFTLKIRSTKLEDSAMYFCASSDGTLPSTDTQYFGPGTRLTVL.

This clone was observed a single time. The germline gene is not matched at one end of the junction; a read error may be the cause. The rearrangement links TRBV3-1 (or the pseudogene TRBV3-2) to TRBJ2-1; the match to TRBD2 covers 12 bases. The CDR3 runs to 14 residues. The germline V gene has CDR1 LGHDT and CDR2 YNNKEL (reference sequence). CDR3 in DNA: TGTGCCAGCAGCCAAGAGCCTAGCGGGAGGGCCAAGGTCTTC. It specifies CASSQEPSGRAKVF.

This clone has just one count. The chain uses TRBV5-4 and TRBJ2-1; 9 positions match TRBD2. Germline lookup yields CDR1 SGHNT and CDR2 YYREEE (reference sequence). The CDR3 runs to 16 residues. V was clipped by 4 bases and J by 4 bases; unmatched bases: 9. This CDR3 reads CASSNQLAGKYNEQFF. The DNA for the CDR3 is TGTGCCAGCAGCAACCAACTAGCGGGCAAATACAATGAGCAGTTCTTC.

The chain links TRBV19 to TRBJ2-4; 10 bases are shared with TRBD2. The CDR3 totals 15 residues. CDR1 and CDR2 (germline): LNHDA, SQIVND (reference sequence). The J segment lost 0 bases and the V segment lost 9 bases, leaving 5 bases of the junction unmatched. This chain's CDR3 is CASRLAGLAKNIQYF. CDR3 sequence (DNA): TGTGCCAGCCGACTAGCGGGTCTAGCCAAAAACATTCAGTACTTC.